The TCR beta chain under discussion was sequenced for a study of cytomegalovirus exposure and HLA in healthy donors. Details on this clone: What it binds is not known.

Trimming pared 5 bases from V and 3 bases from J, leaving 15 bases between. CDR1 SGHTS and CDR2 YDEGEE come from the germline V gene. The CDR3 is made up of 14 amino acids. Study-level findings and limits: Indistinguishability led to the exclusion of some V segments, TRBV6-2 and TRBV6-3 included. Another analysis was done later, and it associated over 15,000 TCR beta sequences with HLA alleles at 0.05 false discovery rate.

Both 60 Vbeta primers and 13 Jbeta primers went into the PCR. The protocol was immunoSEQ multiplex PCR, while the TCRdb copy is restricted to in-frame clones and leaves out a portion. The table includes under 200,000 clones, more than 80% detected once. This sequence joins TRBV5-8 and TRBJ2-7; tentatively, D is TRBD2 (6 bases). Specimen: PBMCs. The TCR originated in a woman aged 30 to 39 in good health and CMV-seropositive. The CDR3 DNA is TGTGCCAGCAGGGGACGGAGGGGTAGCTACGAGCAGTACTTC. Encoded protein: CASRGRRGSYEQYF.